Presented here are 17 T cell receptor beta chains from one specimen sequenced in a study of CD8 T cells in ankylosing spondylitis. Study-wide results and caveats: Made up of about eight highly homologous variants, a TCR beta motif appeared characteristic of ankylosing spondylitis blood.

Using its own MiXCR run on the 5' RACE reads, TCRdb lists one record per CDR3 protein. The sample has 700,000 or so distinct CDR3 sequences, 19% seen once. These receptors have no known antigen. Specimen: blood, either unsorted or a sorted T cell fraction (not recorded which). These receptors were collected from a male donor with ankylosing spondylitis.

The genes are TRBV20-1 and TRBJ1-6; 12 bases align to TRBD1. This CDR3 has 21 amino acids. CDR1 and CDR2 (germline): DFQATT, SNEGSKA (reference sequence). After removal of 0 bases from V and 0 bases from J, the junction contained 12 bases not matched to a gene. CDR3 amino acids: CSARDFSGQGARSSYNSPLHF. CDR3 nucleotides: TGCAGTGCTAGAGATTTCTCGGGACAGGGGGCGAGAAGCTCCTATAATTCACCCCTCCACTTT.

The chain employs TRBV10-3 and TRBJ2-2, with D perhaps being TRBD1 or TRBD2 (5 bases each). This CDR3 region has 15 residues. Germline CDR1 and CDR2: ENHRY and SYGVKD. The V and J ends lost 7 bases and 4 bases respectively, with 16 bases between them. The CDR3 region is CAINRDSGGTGELFF. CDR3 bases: TGTGCCATCAATCGAGACAGTGGAGGCACCGGGGAGCTGTTTTTT.

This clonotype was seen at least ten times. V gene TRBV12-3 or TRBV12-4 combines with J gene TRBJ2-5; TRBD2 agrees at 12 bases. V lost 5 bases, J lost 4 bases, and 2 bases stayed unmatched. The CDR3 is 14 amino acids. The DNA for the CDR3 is TGTGCCAGCAGTCCTAGCGGGGGGGCAGAGACCCAGTACTTC. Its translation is CASSPSGGAETQYF.

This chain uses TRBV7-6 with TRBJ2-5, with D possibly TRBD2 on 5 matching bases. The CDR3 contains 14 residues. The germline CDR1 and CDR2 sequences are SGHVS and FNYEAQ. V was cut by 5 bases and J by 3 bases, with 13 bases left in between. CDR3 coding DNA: TGTGCCAGCAGCGAGAGGGCAAAGAAAGAGACCCAGTACTTC. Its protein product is CASSERAKKETQYF.

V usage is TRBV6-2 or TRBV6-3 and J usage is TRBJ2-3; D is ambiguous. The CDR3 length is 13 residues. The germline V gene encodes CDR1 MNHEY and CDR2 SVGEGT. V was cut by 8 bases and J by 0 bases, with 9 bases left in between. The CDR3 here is CASGPYSTDTQYF. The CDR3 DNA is TGTGCCAGCGGGCCCTACAGCACAGATACGCAGTATTTT.

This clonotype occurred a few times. The CDR3 DNA reads TGTGCCAGCTCCCCTGGGGGACGGAAATACAATGAGCAGTTCTTC. It yields the protein CASSPGGRKYNEQFF. The rearrangement links TRBV12-3 or TRBV12-4 to TRBJ2-1; D might be TRBD1 or TRBD2, each matching 5 bases. V was trimmed by 8 bases and J by 4 bases, leaving 18 bases between them. CDR3 length: 15 amino acids.

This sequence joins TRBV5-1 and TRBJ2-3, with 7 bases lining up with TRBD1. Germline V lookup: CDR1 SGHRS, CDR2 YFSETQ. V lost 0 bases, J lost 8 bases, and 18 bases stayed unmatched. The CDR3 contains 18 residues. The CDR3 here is CASSLAPGQLQTGSTQYF. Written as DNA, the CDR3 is TGCGCCAGCAGCTTGGCTCCGGGACAGCTTCAGACCGGGTCTACGCAGTATTTT.

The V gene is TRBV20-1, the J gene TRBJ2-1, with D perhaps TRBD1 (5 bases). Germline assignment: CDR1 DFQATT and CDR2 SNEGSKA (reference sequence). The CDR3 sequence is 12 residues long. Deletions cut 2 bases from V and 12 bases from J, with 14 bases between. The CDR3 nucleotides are TGCAGTGCTAGACCCTTCGACAGCCCGCAGTTCTTC. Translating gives CSARPFDSPQFF.

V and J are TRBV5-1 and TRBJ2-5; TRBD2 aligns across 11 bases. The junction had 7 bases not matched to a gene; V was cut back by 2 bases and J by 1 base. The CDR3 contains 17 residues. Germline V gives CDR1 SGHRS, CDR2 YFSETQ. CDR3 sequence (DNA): TGCGCCAGCAGCTTCTCCCCCACTAGCGGGGGCCAAGAGACCCAGTACTTC. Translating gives CASSFSPTSGGQETQYF. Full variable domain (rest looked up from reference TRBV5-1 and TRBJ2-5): KAGVTQTPRYLIKTRGQQVTLSCSPISGHRSVSWYQQTPGQGLQFLFEYFSETQRNKGNFPGRFSGRQFSNSRSEMNVSTLELGDSALYLCASSFSPTSGGQETQYFGPGTRLLVL.

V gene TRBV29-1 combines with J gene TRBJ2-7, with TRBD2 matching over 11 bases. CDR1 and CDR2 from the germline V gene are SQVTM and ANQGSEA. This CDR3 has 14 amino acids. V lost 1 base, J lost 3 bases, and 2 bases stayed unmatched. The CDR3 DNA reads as TGCAGCGTTGAAGTAGCGGGGGGGCGCTACGAGCAGTACTTC. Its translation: CSVEVAGGRYEQYF.

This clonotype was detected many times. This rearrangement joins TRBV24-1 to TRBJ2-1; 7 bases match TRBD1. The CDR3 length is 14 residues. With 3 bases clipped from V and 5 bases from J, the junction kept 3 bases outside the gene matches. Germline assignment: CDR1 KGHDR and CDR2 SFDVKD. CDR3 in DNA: TGTGCCACCAGTGATAAAACAGGGGACAATGAGCAGTTCTTC. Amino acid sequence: CATSDKTGDNEQFF.

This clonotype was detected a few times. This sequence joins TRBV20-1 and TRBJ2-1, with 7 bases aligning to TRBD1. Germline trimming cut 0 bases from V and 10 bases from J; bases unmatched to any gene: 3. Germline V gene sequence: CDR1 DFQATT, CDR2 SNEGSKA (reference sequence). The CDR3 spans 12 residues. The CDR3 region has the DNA TGCAGTGCTAGAGACGAGGGGGCCGAGCAGTTCTTC. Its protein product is CSARDEGAEQFF.

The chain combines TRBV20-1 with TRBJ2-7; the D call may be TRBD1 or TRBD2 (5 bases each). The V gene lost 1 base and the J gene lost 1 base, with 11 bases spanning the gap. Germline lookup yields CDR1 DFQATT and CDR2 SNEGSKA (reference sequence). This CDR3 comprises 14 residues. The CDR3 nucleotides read TGCAGTGCTAGAGCTACCGGGGCTTCCTACGAGCAGTACTTC. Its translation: CSARATGASYEQYF.

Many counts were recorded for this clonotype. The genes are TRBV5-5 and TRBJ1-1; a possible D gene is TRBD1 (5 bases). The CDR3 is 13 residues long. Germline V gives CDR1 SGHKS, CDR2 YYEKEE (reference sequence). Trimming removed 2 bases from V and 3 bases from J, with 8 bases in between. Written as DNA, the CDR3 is TGTGCCAGCAGCTTCAAAGGGGACACTGAAGCTTTCTTT. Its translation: CASSFKGDTEAFF.

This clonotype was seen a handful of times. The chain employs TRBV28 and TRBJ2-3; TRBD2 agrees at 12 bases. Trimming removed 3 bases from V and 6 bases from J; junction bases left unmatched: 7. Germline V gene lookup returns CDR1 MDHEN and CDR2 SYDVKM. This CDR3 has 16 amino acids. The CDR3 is CASSFTRTSGIDTQYF. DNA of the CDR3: TGTGCCAGCAGTTTCACTCGGACTAGCGGGATTGATACGCAGTATTTT. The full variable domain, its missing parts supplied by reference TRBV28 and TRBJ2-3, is DVKVTQSSRYLVKRTGEKVFLECVQDMDHENMFWYRQDPGLGLRLIYFSYDVKMKEKGDIPEGYSVSREKKERFSLILESASTNQTSMYLCASSFTRTSGIDTQYFGPGTRLTVL.

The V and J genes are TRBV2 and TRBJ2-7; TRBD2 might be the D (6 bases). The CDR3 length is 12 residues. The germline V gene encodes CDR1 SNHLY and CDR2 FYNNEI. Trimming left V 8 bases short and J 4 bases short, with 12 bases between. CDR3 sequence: CASAEGGYEQYF. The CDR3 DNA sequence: TGTGCCAGCGCGGAGGGTGGATACGAGCAGTACTTC.

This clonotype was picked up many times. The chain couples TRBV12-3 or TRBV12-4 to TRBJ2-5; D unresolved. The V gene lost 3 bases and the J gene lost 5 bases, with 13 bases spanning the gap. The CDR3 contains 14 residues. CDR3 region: CASSFRTELETQYF. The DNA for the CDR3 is TGTGCCAGCAGTTTCCGGACCGAGCTCGAGACCCAGTACTTC.